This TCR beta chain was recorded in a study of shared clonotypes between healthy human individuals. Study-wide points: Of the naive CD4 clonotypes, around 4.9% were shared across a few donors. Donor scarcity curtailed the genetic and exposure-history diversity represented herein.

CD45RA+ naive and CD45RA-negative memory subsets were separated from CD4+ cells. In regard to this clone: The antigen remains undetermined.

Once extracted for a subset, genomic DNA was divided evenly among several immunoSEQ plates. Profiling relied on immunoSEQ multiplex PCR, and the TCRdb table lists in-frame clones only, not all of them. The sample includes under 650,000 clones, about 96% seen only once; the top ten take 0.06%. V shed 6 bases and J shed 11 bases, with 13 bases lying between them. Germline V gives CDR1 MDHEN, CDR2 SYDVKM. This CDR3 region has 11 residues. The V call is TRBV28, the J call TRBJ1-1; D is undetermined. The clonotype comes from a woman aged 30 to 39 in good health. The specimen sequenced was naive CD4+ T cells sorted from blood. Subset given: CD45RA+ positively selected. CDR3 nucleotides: TGTGCCAGCAGCCTTTCGGTATTGGCTTTCTTT. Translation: CASSLSVLAFF.